The 5 T cell receptor beta chains in this list originate from one sample, sequenced in a study of T cells in Graves' hyperthyroidism and ophthalmopathy. It was RNA transcripts that yielded the amplified TCR beta CDR3 regions. RT-PCR in the first round (using the HTBI primer set) targeted the TCR CDR3. TCRdb independently ran MiXCR on the multiplex PCR reads; one entry per CDR3 protein. This repertoire shows 200,000 to 250,000 distinct CDR3 sequences, approximately 23% found once; its top ten account for around 32%. The sequenced sample was blood. The source is a woman aged 35 to 49 with Graves' ophthalmopathy.

A note on this clonotype: Its ends do not fully match the called genes, so a read error is possible. The chain carries TRBV12-3 or TRBV12-4 and TRBJ1-5; the D is unclear. The CDR3 consists of 15 residues. The CDR3 reads CASSLQLGSNQPQPF. The CDR3 coding sequence is TGTGCCAGCAGTCTACAACTGGGGAGCAATCAGCCCCAGCCTTTT.

This clonotype was detected many times. The gene calls are TRBV5-1 and TRBJ2-2; 8 nucleotides agree with TRBD2. The V gene end was trimmed by 0 bases and the J gene end by 0 bases; junction bases not matched to a gene: 16. Germline CDR1 SGHRS, CDR2 YFSETQ. This CDR3 comprises 21 residues. The CDR3 DNA is TGCGCCAGCAGCTTGGAAAGAGGCACTAGCGGAACAAGGACGAACACCGGGGAGCTGTTTTTT. This codes for CASSLERGTSGTRTNTGELFF. The full variable domain, in which reference TRBV5-1 and TRBJ2-2 provide the parts outside the CDR3, is KAGVTQTPRYLIKTRGQQVTLSCSPISGHRSVSWYQQTPGQGLQFLFEYFSETQRNKGNFPGRFSGRQFSNSRSEMNVSTLELGDSALYLCASSLERGTSGTRTNTGELFFGEGSRLTVL.

The chain has TRBV28 and TRBJ2-5, with D possibly being TRBD1 (6 bases). The CDR3 length is 14 residues. The germline CDR1 and CDR2 sequences are MDHEN and SYDVKM. Trimming shortened V by 5 bases and J by 1 base, and 11 bases separated the two germline ends. In nucleotides, the CDR3 is TGTGCCAGCAGTCCACAGGGAATCCAAGAGACCCAGTACTTC. Protein product: CASSPQGIQETQYF.

This clonotype was observed at least ten times. A read error may explain this, as a much larger clone is one base away. The rearrangement links TRBV12-3 or TRBV12-4 to TRBJ2-4; TRBD1 might be the D (5 bases). The CDR3 consists of 15 residues. The CDR3 sequence is CASSFRVGAQNIQYF. In nucleotides, the CDR3 is TGTGCCAGCAGTTTCAGGGTTGGAGCCCAAAACATTCAGTACTTC.

This clonotype was picked up many times. This chain uses TRBV30 with TRBJ1-2; D is perhaps TRBD1 (5 bases). The V end was cut by 3 bases, the J end by 4 bases, with 18 bases between. CDR3 length: 15 amino acids. Germline assignment: CDR1 GTSNPN and CDR2 SVGIG (reference sequence). The CDR3 reads CAWRSQGGFSYGYTF. In DNA, the CDR3 is TGTGCCTGGAGGTCCCAGGGTGGGTTTAGCTATGGCTACACCTTC. The full variable domain, its missing parts supplied by reference TRBV30 and TRBJ1-2, is SQTIHQWPATLVQPVGSPLSLECTVEGTSNPNLYWYRQAAGRGLQLLFYSVGIGQISSEVPQNLSASRPQDRQFILSSKKLLLSDSGFYLCAWRSQGGFSYGYTFGSGTRLTVV.